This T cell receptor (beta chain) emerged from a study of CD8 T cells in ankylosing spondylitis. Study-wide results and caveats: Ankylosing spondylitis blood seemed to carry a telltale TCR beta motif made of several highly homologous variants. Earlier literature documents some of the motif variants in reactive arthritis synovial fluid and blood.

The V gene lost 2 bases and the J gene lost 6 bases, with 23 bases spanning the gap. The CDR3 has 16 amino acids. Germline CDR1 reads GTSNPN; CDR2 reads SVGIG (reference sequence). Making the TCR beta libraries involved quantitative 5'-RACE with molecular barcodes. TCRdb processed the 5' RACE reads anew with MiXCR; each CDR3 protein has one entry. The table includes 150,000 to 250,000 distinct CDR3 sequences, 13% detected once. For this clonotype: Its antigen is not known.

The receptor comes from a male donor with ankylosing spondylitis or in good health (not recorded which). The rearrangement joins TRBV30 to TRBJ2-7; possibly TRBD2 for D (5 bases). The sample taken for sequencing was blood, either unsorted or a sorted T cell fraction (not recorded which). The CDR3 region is CAWSSTSGGLLSEQYF. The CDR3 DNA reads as TGTGCCTGGAGTTCTACATCTGGCGGACTGCTCTCCGAGCAGTACTTC.